This T cell receptor (beta chain) was recovered during a study of human T cells and chemical hapten exposure. Study at large: Yields of TCR per sample differed, chiefly owing to small differences in pooled library volume.

As to time point: pre-sensitization, week 0. Treatment reported: therapeutic diphenylcyclopropenone sensitization with weekly scalp DPC. TCRdb fed the RACE reads into MiXCR, producing one record per CDR3 protein. The sample shows approximately 400,000 distinct CDR3 sequences, roughly 5% of them seen only once. This clonotype was picked up many times. CDR1 SGHRS and CDR2 YFSETQ come from the germline V gene. CDR3 length: 15 amino acids. The V end lost 0 bases, the J end lost 1 base, and 10 bases lay between the germline ends. This chain joins TRBV5-1 and TRBJ1-2, with a possible D match to TRBD1 (5 bases). The clonotype comes from a woman aged 45-60 years with alopecia areata. Some clones in this sample may be carry-over from other donors' samples. Sequenced here: whole blood, sampled in connection with sensitization to the hapten diphenylcyclopropenone (DPC). CDR3 bases: TGCGCCAGCAGCTTGGCGGGTCAGGGTAACTATGGCTACACCTTC. Protein sequence: CASSLAGQGNYGYTF.